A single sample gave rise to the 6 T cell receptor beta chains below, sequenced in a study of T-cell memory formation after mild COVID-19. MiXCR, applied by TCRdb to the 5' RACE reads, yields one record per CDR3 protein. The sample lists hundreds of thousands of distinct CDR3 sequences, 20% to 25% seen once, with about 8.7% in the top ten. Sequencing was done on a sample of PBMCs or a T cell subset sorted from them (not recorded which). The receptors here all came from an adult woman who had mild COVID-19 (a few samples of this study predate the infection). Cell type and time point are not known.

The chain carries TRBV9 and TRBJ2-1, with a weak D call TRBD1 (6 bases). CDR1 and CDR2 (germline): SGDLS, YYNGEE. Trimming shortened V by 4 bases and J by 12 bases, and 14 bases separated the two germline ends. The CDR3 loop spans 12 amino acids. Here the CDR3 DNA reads TGTGCCAGCAGCTCCACAGGGTTTAGGCAGTTCTTC. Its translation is CASSSTGFRQFF.

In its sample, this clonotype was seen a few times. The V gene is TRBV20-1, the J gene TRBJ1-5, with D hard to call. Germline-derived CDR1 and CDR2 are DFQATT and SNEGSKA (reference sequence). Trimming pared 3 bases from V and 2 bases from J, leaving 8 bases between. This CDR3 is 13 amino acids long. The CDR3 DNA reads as TGCAGTGCTAGCGGCGGCGGCAATCAGCCCCAGCATTTT. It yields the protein CSASGGGNQPQHF.

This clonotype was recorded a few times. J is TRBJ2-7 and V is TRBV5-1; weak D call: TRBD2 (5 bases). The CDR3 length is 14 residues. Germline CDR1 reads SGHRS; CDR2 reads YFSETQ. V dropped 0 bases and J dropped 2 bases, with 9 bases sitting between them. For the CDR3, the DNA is TGCGCCAGCAGCTTGGTTGACGGGGCCTACGAGCAGTACTTC. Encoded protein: CASSLVDGAYEQYF.

CDR3 in amino acids: CASGPLTGAGEQYF. CDR3 in DNA: TGTGCCAGCGGTCCGTTAACGGGAGCGGGCGAGCAGTACTTC. The chain carries TRBV12-3 or TRBV12-4 and TRBJ2-7; possible D gene TRBD2, 6 bases. V shed 8 bases and J shed 6 bases, with 20 bases lying between them. The CDR3 length is 14 residues.

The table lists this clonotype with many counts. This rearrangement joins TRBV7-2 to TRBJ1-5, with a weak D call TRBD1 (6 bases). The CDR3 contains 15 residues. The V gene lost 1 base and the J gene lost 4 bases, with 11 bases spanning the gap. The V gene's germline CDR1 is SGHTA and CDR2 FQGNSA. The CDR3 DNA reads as TGTGCCAGCAGCTTAGGAGACAGGCGTAATCAGCCCCAGCATTTT. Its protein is CASSLGDRRNQPQHF.

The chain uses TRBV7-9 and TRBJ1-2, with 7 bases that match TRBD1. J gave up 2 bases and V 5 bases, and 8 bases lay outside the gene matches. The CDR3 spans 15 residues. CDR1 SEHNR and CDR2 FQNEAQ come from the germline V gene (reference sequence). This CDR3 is CASSPRGQVNYGYTF. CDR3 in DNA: TGTGCCAGCAGCCCAAGAGGACAGGTGAACTATGGCTACACCTTC.